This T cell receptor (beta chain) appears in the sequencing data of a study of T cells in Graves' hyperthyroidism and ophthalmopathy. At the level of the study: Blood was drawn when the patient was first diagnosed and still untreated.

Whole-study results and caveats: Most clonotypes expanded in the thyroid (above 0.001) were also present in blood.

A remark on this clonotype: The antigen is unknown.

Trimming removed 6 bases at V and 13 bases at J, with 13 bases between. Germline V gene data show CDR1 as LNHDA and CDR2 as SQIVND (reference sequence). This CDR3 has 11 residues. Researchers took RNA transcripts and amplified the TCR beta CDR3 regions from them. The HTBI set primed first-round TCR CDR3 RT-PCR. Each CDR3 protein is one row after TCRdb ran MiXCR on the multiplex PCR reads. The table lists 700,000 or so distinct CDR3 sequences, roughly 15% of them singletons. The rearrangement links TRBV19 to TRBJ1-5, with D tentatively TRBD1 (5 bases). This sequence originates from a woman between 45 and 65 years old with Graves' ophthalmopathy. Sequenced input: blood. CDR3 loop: CASSDYRQQHF. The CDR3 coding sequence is TGTGCCAGTAGCGATTATAGACAGCAGCATTTT.